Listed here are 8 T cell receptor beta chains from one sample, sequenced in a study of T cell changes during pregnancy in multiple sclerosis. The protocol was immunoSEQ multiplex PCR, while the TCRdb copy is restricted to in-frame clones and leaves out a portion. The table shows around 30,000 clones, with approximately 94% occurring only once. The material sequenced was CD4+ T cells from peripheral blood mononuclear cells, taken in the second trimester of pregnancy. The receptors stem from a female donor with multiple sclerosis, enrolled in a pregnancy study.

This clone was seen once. CDR3 region: CATSRDLTGFKAGELFF. The CDR3 region has the DNA TGTGCCACCAGCAGAGACTTGACAGGGTTTAAAGCCGGGGAGCTGTTTTTT. This chain uses TRBV15 with TRBJ2-2, with 7 positions matching TRBD1. Germline lookup yields CDR1 LNHNV and CDR2 YYDKDF (reference sequence). J lost 6 bases, V lost 0 bases, and 10 bases had no gene match. The CDR3 extends over 17 amino acids.

The CDR3 reads CASSLRPLKDRGRATNEKLFF. DNA of the CDR3: TGTGCCAGCAGTTTACGACCCCTCAAGGACAGGGGCCGGGCAACTAATGAAAAACTGTTTTTT. The rearrangement joins TRBV28 to TRBJ1-4, with 9 bases identical to TRBD1. CDR1 and CDR2 (germline): MDHEN, SYDVKM. The CDR3 is made up of 21 amino acids. V trimming: 2 bases; J trimming: 0 bases; junction bases outside the gene matches: 16.

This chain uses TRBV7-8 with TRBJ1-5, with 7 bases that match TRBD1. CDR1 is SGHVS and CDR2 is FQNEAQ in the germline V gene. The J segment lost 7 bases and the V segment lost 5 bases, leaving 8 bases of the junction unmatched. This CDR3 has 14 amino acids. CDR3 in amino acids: CASSRYRDRQPQHF. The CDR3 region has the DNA TGTGCCAGCAGCCGATACCGGGACAGACAGCCCCAGCATTTT.

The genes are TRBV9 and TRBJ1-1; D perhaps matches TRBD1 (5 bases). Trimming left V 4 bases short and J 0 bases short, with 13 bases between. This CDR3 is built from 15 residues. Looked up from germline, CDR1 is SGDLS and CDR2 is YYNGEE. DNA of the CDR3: TGTGCCAGCAGCCTCCTCGGACAATTGAACACTGAAGCTTTCTTT. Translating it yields CASSLLGQLNTEAFF.

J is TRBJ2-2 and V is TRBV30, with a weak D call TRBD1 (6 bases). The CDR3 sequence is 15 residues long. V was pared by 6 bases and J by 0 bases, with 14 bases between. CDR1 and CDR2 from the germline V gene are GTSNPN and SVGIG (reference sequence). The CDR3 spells CACQGGIANTGELFF. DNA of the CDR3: TGTGCCTGCCAAGGGGGAATAGCGAACACCGGGGAGCTGTTTTTT.

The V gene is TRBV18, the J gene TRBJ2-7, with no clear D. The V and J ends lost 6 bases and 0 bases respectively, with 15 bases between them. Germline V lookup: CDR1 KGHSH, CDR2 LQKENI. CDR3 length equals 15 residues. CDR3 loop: CASSSIGLDSYEQYF. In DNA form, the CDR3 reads TGTGCCAGCTCGTCTATTGGGCTGGACTCCTACGAGCAGTACTTC.

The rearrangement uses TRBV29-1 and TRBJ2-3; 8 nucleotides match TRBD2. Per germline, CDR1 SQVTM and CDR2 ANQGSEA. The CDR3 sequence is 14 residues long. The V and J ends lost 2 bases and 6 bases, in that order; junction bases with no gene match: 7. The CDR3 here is CSVERSGIPDTQYF. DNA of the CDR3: TGCAGCGTTGAACGTAGCGGGATCCCCGATACGCAGTATTTT.

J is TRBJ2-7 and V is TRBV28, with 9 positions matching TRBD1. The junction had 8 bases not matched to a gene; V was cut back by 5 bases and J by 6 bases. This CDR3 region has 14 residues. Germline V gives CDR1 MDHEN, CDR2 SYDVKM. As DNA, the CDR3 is TGTGCCAGCAGTCGCCCGGGACAGGGAAGCGAGCAGTACTTC. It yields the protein CASSRPGQGSEQYF. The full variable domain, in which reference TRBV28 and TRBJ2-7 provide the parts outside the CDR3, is DVKVTQSSRYLVKRTGEKVFLECVQDMDHENMFWYRQDPGLGLRLIYFSYDVKMKEKGDIPEGYSVSREKKERFSLILESASTNQTSMYLCASSRPGQGSEQYFGPGTRLTVT.